This T cell receptor (beta chain) is drawn from a study of CD8 T cells in ankylosing spondylitis. Whole-study findings and limits: Researchers reportedly found disease-linked clones significantly enriched in matched ankylosing spondylitis synovial fluid. Typical of ankylosing spondylitis blood, it appeared, was a TCR beta motif of fewer than ten highly homologous variants. Clones linked with disease were CD8+ and fairly uncommon in the peripheral blood.

In the case of this clonotype: Its antigen remains unknown.

Quantitative 5'-RACE was performed with molecular barcodes, and it yielded the TCR beta libraries. One entry per CDR3 protein, called by TCRdb with MiXCR from the 5' RACE reads. This sample has about 220,000 distinct CDR3 sequences, with around 24% found just once. Sequenced material: blood, either unsorted or a sorted T cell fraction (not recorded which). The TCR comes from a male donor with ankylosing spondylitis or in good health (not recorded which).

The CDR3 sequence: CASSQVLPGADEQFF. CDR3 in DNA: TGCGCCAGCAGCCAAGTCTTACCGGGGGCGGATGAGCAGTTCTTC. The chain recombines TRBV4-1 with TRBJ2-1; D may match TRBD1 or TRBD2 (6 bases each). The CDR3 is made up of 15 amino acids. CDR1 and CDR2 from the germline V gene are MGHRA and YSYEKL. V was pared by 1 base and J by 8 bases, with 15 bases between.